These T cell receptor beta chains were read from a single sample in a study of neurological immune-mediated disorders. TCRdb re-called the 5' RACE reads with MiXCR, one entry per CDR3 protein. The top ten hold about 3% of the sample, which has about 55,000 distinct CDR3 sequences, 4.2% seen once. The source material was PBMCs. The receptor set was obtained from a man aged 50-60 years with multiple sclerosis. The CDR3 runs from the conserved cysteine through the conserved F or W. D genes are given only for firm matches. Size is stated for part of the rows, as once, few or many counts, or as a class when the clone is expanded.

V gene,D gene,J gene,clone size,CDR3 length,CDR3 DNA,CDR3 protein
TRBV20-1,.,TRBJ2-1,.,15,TGCAGTGCTCCTATAGGGGTGAAATCCTACAATGAGCAGTTCTTC,CSAPIGVKSYNEQFF
TRBV7-2,TRBD2,TRBJ2-2,many,16,TGTGCCAGCAGCTACCTGGGACTAGGGAACACCGGGGAGCTGTTTTTT,CASSYLGLGNTGELFF
TRBV6-1,.,TRBJ1-5,many,14,TGTGCCAGCAGTAAGAGAGGGAACCGTCAGCCCCAGAATTTT,CASSKRGNRQPQNF
TRBV28,.,TRBJ2-7,many,14,TGTGCCAGCAGTTTGGTCCCCCAGGGCAAGGAGCAGTACTTC,CASSLVPQGKEQYF
TRBV25-1,TRBD1,TRBJ2-2,.,14,TGTGCCAGCAGTGTGAGACAGGGCCCCGGGGAGCTGTTTTTT,CASSVRQGPGELFF
TRBV7-9,TRBD2,TRBJ2-5,many,14,TGTGCCAGCAGCCGACTAGCGGATCAAGAGACCCAGTACTTC,CASSRLADQETQYF
TRBV7-3,.,TRBJ2-3,.,14,TGTGCCAGCAGCCCACTGGGGGTCACAGATACGCAGTATTTT,CASSPLGVTDTQYF
TRBV7-9,.,TRBJ1-1,.,13,TGTGCCAGCAGCCCCCGAGAGAGGGCTGAAGCTTTCTTT,CASSPRERAEAFF
TRBV2,.,TRBJ2-3,few,14,TGTGCCAGCAGTCCTGGTCCCCGCACCCCAACGCAGTATTTT,CASSPGPRTPTQYF
TRBV5-1,TRBD2,TRBJ2-5,many,14,TGCGCCAGCAAGGACGGGAGGGCGAAAGAGACCCAGTACTTC,CASKDGRAKETQYF
TRBV7-8,.,TRBJ2-7,.,13,TGTGCCAGCAGCTCTAGCAGACAGTACGAGCAGTACTTC,CASSSSRQYEQYF
TRBV19,.,TRBJ1-5,many,13,TGTGCCAGTAGTATAATCCTTGCTCAGCCCCAGAATTTT,CASSIILAQPQNF
TRBV12-3/TRBV12-4,.,TRBJ2-5,many,14,TGTGCCAGCAGTTTAGCGGATTATAAAGAGACCCAGTACTTC,CASSLADYKETQYF
TRBV9,.,TRBJ2-1,many,15,TGTGCCAGCAGCTTTATGGGAAATCCCCACAATGAGCAGTTCTTC,CASSFMGNPHNEQFF
TRBV7-9,.,TRBJ2-7,many,12,TGTGCCAGCAGTTCAACAGCGGACGAGCAGTACTTC,CASSSTADEQYF
TRBV3-1,.,TRBJ1-5,many,13,TGTGCCAGCAGCAGACAGCCGAGCCAGCCCCAGAATTTT,CASSRQPSQPQNF
TRBV4-2,.,TRBJ2-7,.,14,TGTGCCAGCAGCCAAGATGGGAGAGCCTACGAGCAGTACTTC,CASSQDGRAYEQYF
TRBV9,.,TRBJ1-4,.,13,TGTGCCAGCAGCAAGCGAGGAGAGGGAGGACTGTTTTTT,CASSKRGEGGLFF
TRBV5-1,.,TRBJ1-6,few,15,TGCGCCAGCAGCTTGGACAGACCGGCAGAGTCACCCCTCAACTTT,CASSLDRPAESPLNF
TRBV20-1,.,TRBJ1-2,few,13,TGCAGTGCTCCCGGGAGAGGGACATTTGGCTACACCTTC,CSAPGRGTFGYTF
TRBV29-1,.,TRBJ2-2,many,13,TGCAGCGTTGTCGAGGCCGGGACCGGGGAGCTGTTTTTT,CSVVEAGTGELFF
TRBV7-6,.,TRBJ2-1,many,13,TGTGCCAGCAGCTTAGAGGATTACAATGAGCAGTTCTTC,CASSLEDYNEQFF
TRBV5-1,.,TRBJ2-1,few,11,TGCGCCAGCAGAACGGACAATGAGCAGTTCTTC,CASRTDNEQFF
TRBV4-1,TRBD1,TRBJ1-6,few,16,TGCGCCAGCAGCCAGGCCTCCGGGACAGGGCAATCACCCCTCCACTTT,CASSQASGTGQSPLHF
TRBV28,.,TRBJ1-4,many,16,TGTGCCAGCAGTTTATCCTCGGGGCGTGGGCTTCTAGGACTGTTTTTT,CASSLSSGRGLLGLFF
TRBV20-1,.,TRBJ2-3,many,15,TGCAGTGCTAGAGATTTAACAGGATCAAGAGATACGCAGTATTTT,CSARDLTGSRDTQYF
TRBV20-1,.,TRBJ1-1,.,13,TGCAGTGCTAGAGCGATAGGGGATACTGAAGCTTTCTTT,CSARAIGDTEAFF
TRBV20-1,.,TRBJ2-1,many,14,TGCAGTGCTCAATCACCCATAGGGCGTGTTGAGCAGTTCTTC,CSAQSPIGRVEQFF
TRBV5-1,TRBD1,TRBJ2-5,many,16,TGCGCCAGCAGCTCAGTAAGGACAGGGGAGGCAGAGACCCAGTACTTC,CASSSVRTGEAETQYF
TRBV6-2/TRBV6-3,TRBD2,TRBJ2-7,many,16,TGTGCCAGCAGTTACCCCCCGGGACTAGTCCGACACGAGCAGTACTTC,CASSYPPGLVRHEQYF
TRBV29-1,.,TRBJ2-1,many,15,TGCAGCGTTGAACAGGCAAGTTCGTATTCGGATGAGCAGTTCTTC,CSVEQASSYSDEQFF
TRBV7-6,.,TRBJ1-5,many,14,TGTGCCAGCAGCTTAGAGGCGGCAGATCAGCCCCAGAATTTT,CASSLEAADQPQNF
TRBV7-2,.,TRBJ1-5,.,15,TGTGCCAGCAGCCTGACTAGTTATAGCAATCAGCCCCAGCATTTT,CASSLTSYSNQPQHF
TRBV12-3/TRBV12-4,.,TRBJ2-5,many,15,TGTGCCAGCAGCCGCTTCATTGGGGTCTGGGAGACCCAGTACTTC,CASSRFIGVWETQYF
TRBV29-1,TRBD2,TRBJ2-3,many,16,TGCAGCGTTGTGGGGATGACTAGCGGTCCAGGGGGTACGCAGTATTTT,CSVVGMTSGPGGTQYF
TRBV20-1,.,TRBJ2-5,many,14,TGCAGTGCTAGAGCGGGTGGGGGCGAGGAGACCCAGTACTTC,CSARAGGGEETQYF
TRBV28,.,TRBJ2-2,.,15,TGTGCCAGCAGAACCGGGACAAGGAACACCGGGGAGCTGTTTTTT,CASRTGTRNTGELFF
TRBV2,.,TRBJ2-1,many,14,TGTGCCAGCAGCCTTACTTTGATGGGTAATGAGCAGTTCTTC,CASSLTLMGNEQFF
TRBV5-6,.,TRBJ1-3,many,17,TGTGCCAGCAGCAAGGACGGGGCAGGGCGCTCTGGAAACACCATATATTTT,CASSKDGAGRSGNTIYF
TRBV28,.,TRBJ1-2,few,15,TGTGCCAGCCTAACCAACCAACAGGAGAACTATGGCTACACCTTC,CASLTNQQENYGYTF
TRBV20-1,.,TRBJ1-4,many,16,TGCAGTGCTAGAGATGGGTCGGGTTCAACTAATGAAAAACTGTTTTTT,CSARDGSGSTNEKLFF
TRBV9,TRBD2,TRBJ2-7,many,14,TGTGCCAGCAGCGCTAGCGGGGGGGCCTACGAGCAGTACTTC,CASSASGGAYEQYF
TRBV10-3,TRBD1,TRBJ1-5,many,16,TGTGCCATCAGTGGAACAGGGGCTATGGGCAATCAGCCCCAGCATTTT,CAISGTGAMGNQPQHF
TRBV12-3/TRBV12-4,.,TRBJ1-2,many,14,TGTGCCAGCAGCCTAGCCGGAGGGGCAAAAGGCTACACCTTC,CASSLAGGAKGYTF
TRBV20-1,.,TRBJ2-7,many,14,TGCAGTGCTAGGTCCCCGATAAATTTTAGGGAGCAGTACTTC,CSARSPINFREQYF
TRBV20-1,TRBD1,TRBJ1-5,many,15,TGCAGTGCTAGACCGACAGGGTACCGCAATCAGCCCCAGCATTTT,CSARPTGYRNQPQHF
TRBV5-4,TRBD2,TRBJ2-3,many,18,TGTGCCAGCAGCTCCTCCTCCCAACGGGGGGTCCCCACAGATACGCAGTATTTT,CASSSSSQRGVPTDTQYF
TRBV12-3/TRBV12-4,.,TRBJ1-2,many,16,TGTGCCAGCAGCGACAAGAACAGGGCGGCGTACTATGGCTACACCTTC,CASSDKNRAAYYGYTF
TRBV20-1,.,TRBJ2-3,many,15,TGCAGTGCCCCGGAGGGCAGGGCGTGGGCAGATACGCAGTATTTT,CSAPEGRAWADTQYF
TRBV2,TRBD1,TRBJ1-5,many,14,TGTGCCAGTAACGGACAGGGAGGGAATCAGCCCCAGCATTTT,CASNGQGGNQPQHF
TRBV10-3,.,TRBJ2-1,many,12,TGTGCCATCAGTGCAACAGGGTATGAGCAGTTCTTC,CAISATGYEQFF
TRBV6-1,TRBD2,TRBJ2-7,.,20,TGTGCCAGCAGTGAAATATCCGGACTAGCGGGGGCAAGTTATCGCTACGAGCAGTACTTC,CASSEISGLAGASYRYEQYF
TRBV5-1,TRBD2,TRBJ2-2,.,14,TGCGCCAGCAGCTTTCGGGGGGAGACCGGGGAGCTGTTTTTT,CASSFRGETGELFF